This T cell receptor (beta chain) is from a study of human T cells and chemical hapten exposure. Study background: Subjects had 2% DPC placed on around 2 cm by around 2 cm of upper inner arm skin for sensitization. Study observations and caveats: Counts of TCRs expanded at PT1 correlated positively with patch test score.

J was trimmed by 0 bases and V by 6 bases; bases with no gene match: 8. The germline gives CDR1 MDHEN, CDR2 SYDVKM. The CDR3 has 15 residues. A remark on this clonotype: What it recognizes is unknown.

Time point specified: pre-sensitization, week 0. Treatment meaning: therapeutic diphenylcyclopropenone sensitization with weekly scalp DPC. Patch tests were applied only after blood draws. It was the library that attached unique molecular identifiers to individual cDNA molecules. In TCRdb, the RACE reads were re-called with MiXCR into one record per CDR3 protein. The repertoire holds approximately 180,000 distinct CDR3 sequences, with around 30% as singletons. The V call is TRBV28, the J call TRBJ2-7, with TRBD1 matching over 7 bases. The TCR was taken from a young woman with alopecia areata. Some clones in this sample may be carry-over from other donors' samples. Sequencing used whole blood, obtained in connection with sensitization to the hapten diphenylcyclopropenone (DPC). Written as DNA, the CDR3 is TGTGCCAGCAGGCCCCTGGGACAGAGCTCCTACGAGCAGTACTTC. This gives the protein CASRPLGQSSYEQYF.